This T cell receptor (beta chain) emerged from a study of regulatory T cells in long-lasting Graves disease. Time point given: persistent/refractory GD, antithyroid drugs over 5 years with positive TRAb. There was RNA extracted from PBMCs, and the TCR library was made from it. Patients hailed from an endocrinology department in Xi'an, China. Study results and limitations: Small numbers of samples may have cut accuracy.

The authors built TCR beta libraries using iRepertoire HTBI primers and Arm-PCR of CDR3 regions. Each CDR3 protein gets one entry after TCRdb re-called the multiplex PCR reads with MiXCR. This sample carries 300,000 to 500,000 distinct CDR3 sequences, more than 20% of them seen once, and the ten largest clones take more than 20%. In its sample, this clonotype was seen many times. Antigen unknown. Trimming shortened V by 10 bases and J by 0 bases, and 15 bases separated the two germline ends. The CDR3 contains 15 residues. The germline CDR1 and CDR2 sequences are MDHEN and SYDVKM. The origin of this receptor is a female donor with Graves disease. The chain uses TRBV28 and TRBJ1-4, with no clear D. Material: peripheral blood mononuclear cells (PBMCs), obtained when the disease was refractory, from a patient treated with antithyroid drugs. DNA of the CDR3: TGTGCCACCCGAAGGAGGGCGACAACTAATGAAAAACTGTTTTTT. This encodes CATRRRATTNEKLFF.